The rows below give T cell receptor beta chains drawn from one sample of a study of T cell clones after liver transplantation. Generated by immunoSEQ multiplex PCR, the TCRdb table keeps only in-frame clones and is missing some. The sample includes 55,000 or so clones, 71% seen only once; the top ten take approximately 15%. Sequencing used CD4+ T cells from blood, obtained before liver transplant. These receptors came from a human donor who received a liver transplant. Both conserved end residues are part of each CDR3. A D gene is named only where the DNA matches it firmly. Size values are once, few and many counts, or a class for expanded clones, and some rows have none.

TRBV7-8,-,-,TRBJ2-7,TGTGCCAGCAGCTCCGAACGACTCTACGAGCAGTACTTC,CASSSERLYEQYF
TRBV2,-,-,TRBJ2-7,TGTGCCAGCAGTTCCCGACAGGGAGGTTTGGGTTTCTACGAGCAGTACTTC,CASSSRQGGLGFYEQYF
TRBV19,-,many,TRBJ1-1,TGTGCCAGTACCAACGGACGGGAAACGAGCTTGGCTTTCTTT,CASTNGRETSLAFF
TRBV6-4,-,-,TRBJ2-3,TGTGCCAGCAGTGACGGGACTACAGATACGCAGTATTTT,CASSDGTTDTQYF
TRBV30,-,-,TRBJ2-5,TGTGCCTGGAGGGGGAGGAATCAAGAGACCCAGTACTTC,CAWRGRNQETQYF
TRBV2,TRBD1,-,TRBJ1-3,TGTGCCAGGGGACAGGGGGTAAACACCATATATTTT,CARGQGVNTIYF
TRBV14,TRBD1,-,TRBJ2-7,TGTGCCAGCAGCCCTCGGACAGGGGCGGCCTCCGAGCAGTACTTC,CASSPRTGAASEQYF
TRBV7-3,TRBD2,-,TRBJ2-3,TGTGCCAGCAGCTTACCCCGAGGGCTAGCGGGCACAGATACGCAGTATTTT,CASSLPRGLAGTDTQYF
TRBV6-1,-,-,TRBJ1-2,TGTGCCAGCAGTGAAGCCGGTGGAGGGCCCTATGGCTACACCTTC,CASSEAGGGPYGYTF
TRBV4-1,-,few,TRBJ1-5,TGCGCCAGCAGCCAACTAGGGGGAGGGAGCAATCAGCCCCAGCATTTT,CASSQLGGGSNQPQHF
TRBV19,-,-,TRBJ2-5,TGTGCCAGTAGCTATGGCCCCGGAGGCGAGACCCAGTACTTC,CASSYGPGGETQYF
TRBV4-2,-,-,TRBJ1-4,TGTGCCAGCGCCAGAGGGCCGGGCGAGGGCGGGAGTGAAAAACTGTTTTTT,CASARGPGEGGSEKLFF
TRBV4-2,TRBD1,-,TRBJ2-7,TGTGCCAGCAGCCAAGGCCAGGGGGCTACCTACGAGCAGTACTTC,CASSQGQGATYEQYF
TRBV27,-,-,TRBJ1-1,TGTGCCAGCAGTTCCACATATCAGAGCAGAGGCACTGAAGCTTTCTTT,CASSSTYQSRGTEAFF
TRBV6-1,-,few,TRBJ1-5,TGTGCCGTCCAGATCCGCAATCAGCCCCAGCATTTT,CAVQIRNQPQHF
TRBV9,-,once,TRBJ1-3,TGTGCCAGCAGCGTGAGTGGAAACACCATATATTTT,CASSVSGNTIYF
TRBV4-1,-,-,TRBJ2-3,TGCGCCAGCAGCCAAGGCAGGGGCACAGATACGCAGTATTTT,CASSQGRGTDTQYF